These T cell receptor beta chains were read from a single sample in a study of blood T cell repertoires in COVID-19. Sequenced by immunoSEQ multiplex PCR; TCRdb stores in-frame clones only, minus some. The sample holds over 150,000 clones, 80% to 85% seen once. Sequenced material: PBMCs or T cells enriched from blood (not recorded which). These receptors all come from a man aged 40-49 years who had recovered from COVID-19. CDR3s include the opening cysteine and the closing phenylalanine or tryptophan. The order of the fields is D gene, V gene, J gene, clone size, CDR3 DNA, CDR3 protein. D genes are given only for firm matches. The listing skips clone size in some rows; elsewhere it reads once, few, many or a size class.

NA	TRBV6-5	TRBJ2-5	NA	TGTGCCAGCAGCGGGACATGGACCGCCAGTGTGACCCAGTACTTC	CASSGTWTASVTQYF
NA	TRBV6-5	TRBJ1-2	NA	TGTGCCAGCAGTTATACGCGGCCCATTAACTATGGCTACACCTTC	CASSYTRPINYGYTF
TRBD2	TRBV7-3	TRBJ2-5	NA	TGTGCCAGCAGCTCAAATCGGGAGCCTCGGACTAGCGGGGAAGAGACCCAGTACTTC	CASSSNREPRTSGEETQYF
NA	TRBV28	TRBJ1-4	NA	TGTGCCAGCAGTTTCCCCGGGGGGGAACTGTTTTTT	CASSFPGGELFF
NA	TRBV7-8	TRBJ1-5	NA	TGTGCCAGCCAGAACGGACAAGGATGGAAACCCCAGCATTTT	CASQNGQGWKPQHF
NA	TRBV23-1	TRBJ1-5	NA	TGCGCCAGCAGTCAATTCCTCCCAGATCAGCCCCAGCATTTT	CASSQFLPDQPQHF
TRBD1	TRBV5-6	TRBJ2-7	once	TGTGCCAGCAGCTTGGCCGGGACAGGGCCCTACGAGCAGTACTTC	CASSLAGTGPYEQYF
NA	TRBV4-2	TRBJ1-6	once	TGTGCCAGCAGCCAACCCGGGACGGGAGGGAATTCACCCCTCCACTTT	CASSQPGTGGNSPLHF
NA	TRBV6-4	TRBJ2-3	NA	TGTGCCAGCAGTGGACAGGGAGGAGATACGCAGTATTTT	CASSGQGGDTQYF
NA	TRBV5-1	TRBJ1-4	NA	TGCGCCAGCAGCGGAGGACAGTTTACAACTAATGAAAAACTGTTTTTT	CASSGGQFTTNEKLFF
TRBD2	TRBV9	TRBJ2-5	NA	TGTGCCAGCAGCCCCGGACTAGCGGGCCGGGGGGTGGGGGCCCAGTACTTC	CASSPGLAGRGVGAQYF
NA	TRBV6-2/TRBV6-3	TRBJ2-1	NA	TGTGCCAGCAGTTTCCTCGGGAGACTAAGACTCTTC	CASSFLGRLRLF
TRBD1	TRBV19	TRBJ2-7	NA	TGTGCCACCTCGCGGGACAGGGGGTACGAGCAGTACTTC	CATSRDRGYEQYF
NA	TRBV9	TRBJ1-2	NA	TGTGCCAGCAGCCCAGAGCTGGGTGGGCGTGGCTACACCTTC	CASSPELGGRGYTF
TRBD1	TRBV18	TRBJ1-1	NA	TGTGCCAGCTCACCTTCGACAGGGGGCAGGACTGAAGCTTTCTTT	CASSPSTGGRTEAFF
TRBD1	TRBV4-2	TRBJ1-2	NA	TGTGCCAGCAGCCATCGCCCTTCGGACAGGGTGAATGGCTACACCTTC	CASSHRPSDRVNGYTF
TRBD1	TRBV28	TRBJ1-2	NA	TGTGCCAGCAGTTCCGGGACAGCGAATTATGGCTACACCTTC	CASSSGTANYGYTF
TRBD1	TRBV7-2	TRBJ2-1	NA	TGTGCCAGCAGCTCGACAGGGGGGGGTTACAATGAGCAGTTCTTC	CASSSTGGGYNEQFF
TRBD2	TRBV5-1	TRBJ2-3	NA	TGCGCCAGCAACGACGGGACTAGCGGGAATACGCAGTATTTT	CASNDGTSGNTQYF
TRBD1	TRBV7-8	TRBJ2-5	NA	TGTGCCAGCAGCTTCTTACAGGGGGCGGGGGAGACCCAGTACTTC	CASSFLQGAGETQYF
NA	TRBV20-1	TRBJ1-5	NA	TGCAGTGCTAGTCAACAAACAGGATTCAATCAGCCCCAGCATTTT	CSASQQTGFNQPQHF
NA	TRBV18	TRBJ1-1	few	TGTGCCAGCTCACCACCGGGTAGGCAGGCTAAAGCTTTCTTT	CASSPPGRQAKAFF
NA	TRBV18	TRBJ1-6	few	TGTGCCAGCTCACCCCAAGGAGAGGGTACACCCCTCCACTTT	CASSPQGEGTPLHF
NA	TRBV5-5	TRBJ1-1	once	TGTGCCAGCAGCTTGGAGCCCAGGGAATCCACTGAAGCTTTCTTT	CASSLEPRESTEAFF
NA	TRBV6-5	TRBJ1-2	NA	TGTGCCAGCAGTTGGGCAGGGGAGCATGGCTACACCTTC	CASSWAGEHGYTF
NA	TRBV24-1	TRBJ2-2	NA	TGTTATCTCGACTACCCCACGAACACCGGGGAGCTGTTTTTT	CYLDYPTNTGELFF
NA	TRBV5-6	TRBJ1-2	NA	TGTGCCAGCAGGTTGAAGGAGAGTGGCTACACCTTC	CASRLKESGYTF
TRBD2	TRBV9	TRBJ2-3	once	TGTGCCAGCACCCGAGCGGGGGGGCCGGTTTCCGATACGCAGTATTTT	CASTRAGGPVSDTQYF
NA	TRBV5-1	TRBJ2-7	once	TGCGCCAGCAGCTCCCTCGGGGGAACTTTAACCTACGAGCAGTACTTC	CASSSLGGTLTYEQYF
NA	TRBV7-3	TRBJ1-2	NA	TGTGCCAGCACCCCAGCGGGCGGAAACTATGGCTACACCTTC	CASTPAGGNYGYTF
TRBD1	TRBV5-4	TRBJ1-2	once	TGTGCCAGCAGCAAAGAGGGGGACAGCTATTACTATGGCTACACCTTC	CASSKEGDSYYYGYTF
TRBD1	TRBV4-2	TRBJ2-1	once	TGTGCCAGCAGCCAAGAAACGGGACAGGGGCGGCATGAGCAGTTCTTC	CASSQETGQGRHEQFF
NA	TRBV3-1/TRBV3-2	TRBJ1-2	NA	TGTGCCAGCAGCCAAGAGGCGGGTGGCTACACCTTC	CASSQEAGGYTF
NA	TRBV28	TRBJ1-2	few	TGTGCCAGCAACCCGCCGCCCGGGAGAGCTAACTATGGCTACACCTTC	CASNPPPGRANYGYTF
NA	TRBV27	TRBJ1-1	few	TGTGCCAGCCGGGGGACGGGCACTGAAGCTTTCTTT	CASRGTGTEAFF
NA	TRBV5-4	TRBJ1-3	NA	TGTGCCAGCAGCAACACACAAAGCTCTGGAAACACCATATATTTT	CASSNTQSSGNTIYF
NA	TRBV2	TRBJ1-1	NA	TGTGCCAGCAAACTAGGGGGGGCAGTGCGGAGCACTGAAGCTTTCTTT	CASKLGGAVRSTEAFF
NA	TRBV6-5	TRBJ1-6	NA	TGTGCCAGCAGTTACCGGAGGGATAATTCACCCCTCCACTTT	CASSYRRDNSPLHF
NA	TRBV5-1	TRBJ1-2	NA	TGCGCCAGCAGCTTGGAATCGGGGGGTCGTGGCTACACCTTC	CASSLESGGRGYTF
NA	TRBV30	TRBJ1-1	NA	TGTGCCTGGAATATCAGGCTGGGCGACACTGAAGCTTTCTTT	CAWNIRLGDTEAFF
TRBD2	TRBV5-1	TRBJ2-3	NA	TGCGCCAGCACGACTAGCGGGGAATTCACAGATACGCAGTATTTT	CASTTSGEFTDTQYF
TRBD2	TRBV2	TRBJ2-5	NA	TGTGCCAGCAGCGTTGGACTAGCGGGGGGGAGGGAGACCCAGTACTTC	CASSVGLAGGRETQYF
NA	TRBV6-1	TRBJ1-1	NA	TGTGCCAGCAGTGATGCGGGACTTTGGAACACTGAAGCTTTCTTT	CASSDAGLWNTEAFF
NA	TRBV4-1	TRBJ1-6	NA	TGCGCCAGCAGCCAAGATAATTGGCGGGATGGGAATTCACCCCTCCACTTT	CASSQDNWRDGNSPLHF
NA	TRBV7-8	TRBJ2-5	NA	TGTGCCAGCAGCCCGGGGGAGACCCAGTACTTC	CASSPGETQYF
NA	TRBV9	TRBJ2-2	NA	TGTGCCAGCAGCGTAAGGACGGGACACTCGAACACCGGGGAGCTGTTTTTT	CASSVRTGHSNTGELFF
NA	TRBV5-8	TRBJ2-2	NA	TGTGCCAGCAGCCTTTCTCTAGGCCGGCCCAGCACCGGGGAGCTGTTTTTT	CASSLSLGRPSTGELFF
NA	TRBV5-4	TRBJ1-3	NA	TGTGCCAGCAGCTTTCTTTCTGGAAACACCATATATTTT	CASSFLSGNTIYF